A selection of T cell receptor beta chains follows, all from one sample in a study of long-term antiretroviral therapy in people with HIV. Here immunoSEQ multiplex PCR was the method, and the copy in TCRdb shows in-frame clones only, minus some. The table records 25,000 to 35,000 clones, around 96% of them present only once. The material sequenced was unsorted PBMCs, taken 5.3 years after starting antiretroviral therapy. The receptors originated from a man under 40 with HIV. Each CDR3 is given with its conserved first and last residue. D genes are given only for firm matches. A clone size is listed for some rows: how often the clone was seen (once, few, many), or a class if it is expanded.

>-|-|TRBV19|TRBJ1-3
CATLKGDSGNTIYF
TGTGCCACCCTAAAAGGGGACTCTGGAAACACCATATATTTT
>-|TRBD2|TRBV9|TRBJ2-3
CASSPGLAGVADTQYF
TGTGCCAGCAGCCCTGGACTAGCGGGGGTGGCAGATACGCAGTATTTT
>-|-|TRBV7-6|TRBJ1-4
CASRVSGASEKLFF
TGTGCCAGCAGGGTTTCGGGGGCGTCTGAAAAACTGTTTTTT
>once|-|TRBV19|TRBJ2-3
CASGVNTQYF
TGTGCCAGTGGGGTGAATACGCAGTATTTT
>-|-|TRBV12-5|TRBJ2-1
CASGLYPGRREQFF
TGTGCTAGTGGTTTGTATCCGGGGCGTAGGGAGCAGTTCTTC
>once|-|TRBV6-1|TRBJ1-2
CASSEEKRSQRPNYGYTF
TGTGCCAGCAGTGAAGAGAAAAGGTCACAGCGACCTAACTATGGCTACACCTTC
>-|-|TRBV11-3|TRBJ2-1
CASSLEDSNNEQFF
TGTGCCAGCAGCTTAGAGGACTCCAACAATGAGCAGTTCTTC
>-|-|TRBV6-5|TRBJ2-7
CASRETGGAYEQYF
TGTGCCAGCAGGGAAACAGGGGGGGCCTACGAGCAGTACTTC
>-|-|TRBV7-8|TRBJ2-7
CASSLIISEQYF
TGTGCCAGCAGCTTAATCATCTCCGAGCAGTACTTC
>-|TRBD1|TRBV6-1|TRBJ1-3
CASSRPGQGNTIYF
TGTGCCAGCAGCAGGCCGGGACAGGGAAACACCATATATTTT
>-|TRBD1|TRBV6-5|TRBJ2-5
CASSYSSGGLQETQYF
TGTGCCAGCAGTTACAGTTCAGGGGGCTTACAAGAGACCCAGTACTTC
>-|TRBD1|TRBV7-9|TRBJ2-3
CASRKGTGLTDTQYF
TGTGCCAGCAGAAAAGGGACAGGACTCACAGATACGCAGTATTTT
>-|-|TRBV19|TRBJ1-5
CASQNLILRDRNSNQPQHF
TGTGCCAGTCAAAATCTGATTCTCCGGGACCGAAATAGCAATCAGCCCCAGCATTTT
>-|-|TRBV25-1|TRBJ2-7
CASSDSGSYEQYF
TGTGCCAGCAGTGATTCAGGCAGCTACGAGCAGTACTTC
>-|TRBD1|TRBV5-1|TRBJ2-1
CASSLGGQAWDEQFF
TGCGCCAGCAGCTTGGGGGGACAGGCGTGGGATGAGCAGTTCTTC
>once|-|TRBV11-2|TRBJ2-2
CASSLDRYSGELFF
TGTGCCAGCAGCTTAGACCGATATTCCGGGGAGCTGTTTTTT
>-|-|TRBV6-6|TRBJ1-1
CASSYATENTEAFF
TGTGCCAGCAGTTACGCGACAGAGAACACTGAAGCTTTCTTT
>-|-|TRBV6-5|TRBJ2-6
CASSYGVTGANVLTF
TGTGCCAGCAGTTATGGGGTAACAGGGGCCAACGTCCTGACTTTC
>-|-|TRBV13|TRBJ2-1
CASSSLNGALYNEQFF
TGTGCCAGCAGCTCACTTAACGGGGCCCTCTACAATGAGCAGTTCTTC
>-|TRBD2|TRBV4-3|TRBJ2-3
CASSQAGGGTDTQYF
TGCGCCAGCAGCCAAGCTGGGGGGGGCACAGATACGCAGTATTTT
>-|TRBD1|TRBV5-6|TRBJ1-1
CASRGGGANTEAFF
TGTGCCAGCAGGGGAGGGGGCGCGAACACTGAAGCTTTCTTT
>-|-|TRBV21-1|TRBJ2-5
CASSKKQGLETQYF
TGTGCCAGCAGCAAGAAACAGGGTCTAGAGACCCAGTACTTC
>-|-|TRBV27|TRBJ2-7
CASSSPQRSSYEQYF
TGTGCCAGCAGTTCCCCCCAGCGGAGCTCCTACGAGCAGTACTTC
>-|-|TRBV11-2|TRBJ2-7
CASSPGPSIAYEQYF
TGTGCCAGCAGCCCGGGACCTAGTATTGCCTACGAGCAGTACTTC
>-|-|TRBV27|TRBJ1-1
CARVEGGHTEAFF
TGTGCCAGAGTCGAGGGGGGACACACTGAAGCTTTCTTT
>-|-|TRBV15|TRBJ1-1
CATSGKGEWNTEAFF
TGTGCCACCAGCGGAAAGGGGGAGTGGAACACTGAAGCTTTCTTT
>-|-|TRBV7-9|TRBJ2-5
CASSPVWGVLRETQYF
TGTGCCAGCAGCCCCGTGTGGGGGGTCTTGAGGGAGACCCAGTACTTC
>-|-|TRBV7-9|TRBJ1-1
CASSLAGHLNTEAFF
TGTGCCAGCAGCTTAGCTGGACATTTGAACACTGAAGCTTTCTTT
>-|-|TRBV5-1|TRBJ2-2
CASSPGNQGTGELFF
TGCGCCAGCAGCCCCGGAAACCAGGGAACCGGGGAGCTGTTTTTT